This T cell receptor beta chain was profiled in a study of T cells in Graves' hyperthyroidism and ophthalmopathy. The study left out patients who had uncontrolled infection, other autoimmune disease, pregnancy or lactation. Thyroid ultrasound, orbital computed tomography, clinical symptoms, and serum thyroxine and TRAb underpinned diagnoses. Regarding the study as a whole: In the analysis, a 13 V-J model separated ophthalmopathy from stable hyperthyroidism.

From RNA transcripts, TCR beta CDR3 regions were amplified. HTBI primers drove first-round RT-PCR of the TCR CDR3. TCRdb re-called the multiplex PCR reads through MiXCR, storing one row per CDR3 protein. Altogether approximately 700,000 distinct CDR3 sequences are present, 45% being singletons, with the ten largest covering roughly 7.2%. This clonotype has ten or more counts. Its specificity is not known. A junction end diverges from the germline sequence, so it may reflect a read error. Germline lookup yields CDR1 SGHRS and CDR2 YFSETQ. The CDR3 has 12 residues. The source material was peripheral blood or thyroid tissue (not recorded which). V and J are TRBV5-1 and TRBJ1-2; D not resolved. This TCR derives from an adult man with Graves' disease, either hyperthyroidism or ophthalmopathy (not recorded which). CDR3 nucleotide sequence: TGTGCCAGCAGCTTAGACGGCTATGGCTACACCTTC. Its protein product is CASSLDGYGYTF.